This T cell receptor beta chain was found in a study of response to subunit inactivated influenza vaccine. Study-level points and caveats: Few new T cells, the authors suggested, are recruited by each seasonal influenza vaccination.

As regards this clonotype: Its target is not known.

MiXCR, run by TCRdb on the RT-PCR reads, gives a single entry per CDR3 protein. The data contain 500,000 to 600,000 distinct CDR3 sequences, less than 15% of them singletons. In germline, CDR1 is SGHRS, CDR2 YFSETQ. The V end was cut by 0 bases, the J end by 3 bases, with 6 bases between. The CDR3 is made up of 13 amino acids. The chain couples TRBV5-1 to TRBJ1-1; D not certain. The receptor was isolated from a middle-aged man who received an inactivated influenza vaccine. Source: PBMCs from blood, taken 11 to 12 days after vaccination. The DNA for the CDR3 is TGCGCCAGCAGCTTGGCGAAGGACACTGAAGCTTTCTTT. The encoded protein is CASSLAKDTEAFF.